This record concerns one T cell receptor (beta chain) sequence. Germline values: CDR1 SGHTA, CDR2 FQGTGA. The CDR3 totals 15 residues. The J segment lost 4 bases and the V segment lost 3 bases, leaving 6 bases of the junction unmatched. The sample belongs to a study of control samples from healthy donors and cancer patients. Method: immunoSEQ multiplex PCR; TCRdb's copy keeps in-frame clones and lacks some. The repertoire has some 66,000 clones, almost 85% of them found once; the top ten carry approximately 5%. This TCR was sampled from a man between 35 and 55 years old in good health. Material: blood. The chain carries TRBV7-3 and TRBJ2-3; 8 bases agree with TRBD2. In DNA form, the CDR3 reads TGTGCCAGCAGCTTCGCGGGGGGCGGGCCAGATACGCAGTATTTT. Translation: CASSFAGGGPDTQYF.